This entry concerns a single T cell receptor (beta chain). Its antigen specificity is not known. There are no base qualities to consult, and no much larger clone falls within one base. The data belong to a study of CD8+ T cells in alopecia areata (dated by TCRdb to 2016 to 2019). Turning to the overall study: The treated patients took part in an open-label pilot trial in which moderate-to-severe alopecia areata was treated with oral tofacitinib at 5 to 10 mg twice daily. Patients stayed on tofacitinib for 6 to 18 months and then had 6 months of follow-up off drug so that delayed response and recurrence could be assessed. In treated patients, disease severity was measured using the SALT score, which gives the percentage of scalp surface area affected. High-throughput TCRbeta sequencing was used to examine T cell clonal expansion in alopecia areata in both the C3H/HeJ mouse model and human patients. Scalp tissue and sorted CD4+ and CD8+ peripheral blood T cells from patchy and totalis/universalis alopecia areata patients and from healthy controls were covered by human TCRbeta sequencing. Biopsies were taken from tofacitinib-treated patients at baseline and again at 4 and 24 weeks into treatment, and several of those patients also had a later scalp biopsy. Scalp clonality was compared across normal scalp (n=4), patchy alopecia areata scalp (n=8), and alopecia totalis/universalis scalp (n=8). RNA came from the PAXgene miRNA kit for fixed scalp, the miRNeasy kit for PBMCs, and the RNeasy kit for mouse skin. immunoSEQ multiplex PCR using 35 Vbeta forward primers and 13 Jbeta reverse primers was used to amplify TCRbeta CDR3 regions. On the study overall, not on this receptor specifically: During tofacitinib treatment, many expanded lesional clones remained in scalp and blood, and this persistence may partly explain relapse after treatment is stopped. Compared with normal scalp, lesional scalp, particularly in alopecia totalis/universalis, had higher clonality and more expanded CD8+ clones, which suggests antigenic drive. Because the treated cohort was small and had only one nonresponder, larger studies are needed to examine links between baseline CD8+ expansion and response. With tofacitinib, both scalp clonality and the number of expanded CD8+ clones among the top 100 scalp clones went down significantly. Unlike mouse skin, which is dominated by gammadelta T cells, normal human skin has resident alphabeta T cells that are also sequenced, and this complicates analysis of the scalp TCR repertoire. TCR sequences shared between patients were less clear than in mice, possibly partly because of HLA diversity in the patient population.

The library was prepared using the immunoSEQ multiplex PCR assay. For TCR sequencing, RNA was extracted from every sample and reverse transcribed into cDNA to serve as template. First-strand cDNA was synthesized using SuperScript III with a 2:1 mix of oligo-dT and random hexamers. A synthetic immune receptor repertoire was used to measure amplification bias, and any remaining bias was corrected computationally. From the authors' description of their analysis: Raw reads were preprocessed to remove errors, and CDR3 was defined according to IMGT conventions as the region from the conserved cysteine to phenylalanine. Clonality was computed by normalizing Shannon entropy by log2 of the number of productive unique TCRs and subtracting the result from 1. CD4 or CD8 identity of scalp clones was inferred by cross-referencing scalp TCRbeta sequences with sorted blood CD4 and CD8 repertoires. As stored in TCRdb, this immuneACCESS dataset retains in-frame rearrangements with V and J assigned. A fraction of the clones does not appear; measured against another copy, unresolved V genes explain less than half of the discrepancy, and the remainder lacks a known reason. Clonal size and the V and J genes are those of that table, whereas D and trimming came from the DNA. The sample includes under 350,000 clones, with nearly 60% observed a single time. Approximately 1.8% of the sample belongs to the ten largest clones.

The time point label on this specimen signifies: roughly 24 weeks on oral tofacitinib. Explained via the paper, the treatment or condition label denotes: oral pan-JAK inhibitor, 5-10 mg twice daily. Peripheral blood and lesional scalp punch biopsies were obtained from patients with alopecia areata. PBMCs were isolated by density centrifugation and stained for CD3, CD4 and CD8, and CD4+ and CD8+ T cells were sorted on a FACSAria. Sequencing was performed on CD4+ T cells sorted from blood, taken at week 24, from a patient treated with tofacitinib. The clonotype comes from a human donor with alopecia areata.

Here is the DNA: TGTGCCAGCAGCAGCGGTCTAGGACAGGGGGAGGAGACCCAGTACTTC. Protein translation: CASSSGLGQGEETQYF. The chain links TRBV7-6 with TRBJ2-5; 10 bases in the junction line up with TRBD1. Trimming accounts for 5 bases at V and 5 bases at J, while the number of junction bases matched to no gene is 11. The germline V gene supplies CDR1 SGHVS and CDR2 FNYEAQ. The cysteine opens and the phenylalanine closes a CDR3 of 16 amino acids. Only the CDR3 DNA is retained, 48 bases long and in frame from the first base.